Presented here are 27 T cell receptor beta chains from one specimen sequenced in a study of blood T cell repertoires in COVID-19. The table came from immunoSEQ multiplex PCR; TCRdb's copy has only in-frame clones and leaves some out. Of nearly 350,000 clones listed, around nine tenths are singletons. The sequencing sample was made of peripheral blood. The receptors come from a woman between 18 and 29 years old who had recovered from COVID-19.

This sequence joins TRBV30 and TRBJ2-2, with 13 bases lining up with TRBD2. The germline V gene encodes CDR1 GTSNPN and CDR2 SVGIG (reference sequence). The junction had 6 bases not matched to a gene; V was cut back by 3 bases and J by 8 bases. CDR3 length: 15 amino acids. The CDR3 bases are TGTGCCTGGAGACGACTAGCGGGAGGAAGAGGGGAGCTGTTTTTT. Amino acids: CAWRRLAGGRGELFF.

The rearrangement uses TRBV5-8 and TRBJ2-7; D is possibly TRBD1 (6 bases). The V and J ends lost 2 bases and 5 bases respectively, with 20 bases between them. The CDR3 covers 16 residues. The germline gives CDR1 SGHTS, CDR2 YDEGEE. CDR3 nucleotides: TGTGCCAGCAGCTTCCCTACGCCCCCGAGGGACAACGAGCAGTACGTC. Amino acid sequence: CASSFPTPPRDNEQYV.

The gene calls are TRBV5-1 and TRBJ2-3, with D hard to call. CDR3 length: 16 amino acids. Trimming cost V 0 bases and J 0 bases, with 11 bases left between them. Germline-derived CDR1 and CDR2 are SGHRS and YFSETQ. DNA of the CDR3: TGCGCCAGCAGCTTGGCCGCAGGCTCTAGCACAGATACGCAGTATTTT. It translates to CASSLAAGSSTDTQYF.

The chain uses TRBV6-5 and TRBJ2-4, with TRBD2 identical over 7 bases. The CDR3 consists of 14 residues. V lost 7 bases, J lost 8 bases, and 11 bases stayed unmatched. Germline V lookup: CDR1 MNHEY, CDR2 SVGAGI. CDR3: CASKVEPGGDIQYF. The CDR3, as DNA: TGTGCCAGCAAGGTTGAACCTGGGGGGGACATTCAGTACTTC.

In its sample, this clone was seen once. The genes are TRBV9 and TRBJ1-6; D is ambiguous. Germline V lookup: CDR1 SGDLS, CDR2 YYNGEE. The CDR3 runs to 15 residues. Trimming took 0 bases from V and 5 from J, leaving 9 bases between them. The CDR3 sequence is CASSVGASNNSPLHF. The CDR3 DNA sequence: TGTGCCAGCAGCGTAGGGGCTTCAAATAATTCACCCCTCCACTTT.

CDR3 DNA: TGTGCCAGCAGCTTAACCTCGTCCGGGGGTGTGCGGACCGGGGAGCTGTTTTTT. Translation gives CASSLTSSGGVRTGELFF. The genes are TRBV11-2 and TRBJ2-2, with D possibly TRBD2 on 6 matching bases. The germline V and J ends were trimmed by 2 bases and 5 bases, with 21 bases remaining between them. Germline V gene data show CDR1 as SGHAT and CDR2 as FQNNGV. The length of the CDR3 is 18 residues.

The chain carries TRBV3-1 (or the pseudogene TRBV3-2) and TRBJ1-3; D not certain. Germline values: CDR1 LGHDT, CDR2 YNNKEL (reference sequence). V shed 1 base and J shed 0 bases, with 16 bases lying between them. The CDR3 sequence is 18 residues long. CDR3 in amino acids: CASSQVPPSSSSGNTIYF. As DNA, the CDR3 is TGTGCCAGCAGCCAAGTCCCCCCCTCGTCGAGCTCTGGAAACACCATATATTTT.

The chain is built from TRBV3-1 (or the pseudogene TRBV3-2) and TRBJ1-6, with D uncertain. Germline CDR1 is LGHDT and CDR2 is YNNKEL (reference sequence). V gave up 8 bases and J gave up 10 bases, with 12 bases separating them. This CDR3 is 12 amino acids long. CDR3 protein: CASQTRSSPLHF. The CDR3 DNA is TGTGCCAGCCAGACCAGGTCCTCACCCCTCCACTTT.

V usage is TRBV3-1 (or the pseudogene TRBV3-2) and J usage is TRBJ2-4, with TRBD2 matching over 14 bases. CDR1 and CDR2 (germline): LGHDT, YNNKEL (reference sequence). The junction had 8 bases not matched to a gene; V was cut back by 1 base and J by 0 bases. The CDR3 is 20 residues long. The CDR3 sequence is CASSQVGLAGALLAKNIQYF. DNA of the CDR3: TGTGCCAGCAGCCAAGTGGGACTAGCGGGAGCACTCCTAGCCAAAAACATTCAGTACTTC.

The J gene is TRBJ1-2, the V gene TRBV4-3; 9 positions agree with TRBD1. CDR3 size: 15 residues. Germline CDR1 LGHNA, CDR2 YSLEER. V lost 0 bases to trimming and J lost 7 bases; unmatched junction nucleotides: 6. The CDR3 region has the DNA TGCGCCAGCAGCCAAGAGGGACAGGGTTTAGGTGGCTACACCTTC. Translating gives CASSQEGQGLGGYTF.

The V and J genes are TRBV9 and TRBJ2-1, with a weak D call TRBD1 (6 bases). V lost 2 bases to trimming and J lost 6 bases, with 15 bases between them. Germline CDR1 reads SGDLS; CDR2 reads YYNGEE. The CDR3 is 15 residues long. The CDR3 spells CASSVGTLDLNEQFF. The CDR3 bases are TGTGCCAGCAGCGTTGGGACACTCGATCTCAATGAGCAGTTCTTC.

The rearrangement uses TRBV10-2 and TRBJ2-3; 7 bases line up with TRBD2. The CDR3 sequence is 14 residues long. Trimming took 8 bases from V and 3 from J; bases not matched to a gene: 8. Germline CDR1 and CDR2: WSHSY and SAAADI. The CDR3 sequence is CASSMTSMTDTQYF. The CDR3 bases are TGCGCCAGCTCGATGACTAGCATGACAGATACGCAGTATTTT.

This clone was observed once. The V and J genes are TRBV12-3 or TRBV12-4 and TRBJ1-2; a possible D gene is TRBD1 (6 bases). CDR3 length equals 12 residues. With 6 bases removed from V and 6 bases from J, the gap between germline ends came to 11 bases. The CDR3: CASRVTGDGYTF. The DNA for the CDR3 is TGTGCCAGCAGGGTGACAGGAGATGGCTACACCTTC.

The gene calls are TRBV6-1 and TRBJ2-1, with D unresolved. Germline V CDR1 and CDR2: MNHNS, SASEGT. V was pared by 5 bases and J by 3 bases, with 11 bases between. The CDR3 covers 14 residues. The CDR3 region has the DNA TGTGCCAGCAGTTCAAACAGCCTCTACAATGAGCAGTTCTTC. Translated, it gives CASSSNSLYNEQFF.

The rearrangement uses TRBV24-1 and TRBJ1-4; 7 bases fit TRBD1. Germline CDR1 KGHDR, CDR2 SFDVKD. J was trimmed by 3 bases and V by 3 bases; bases with no gene match: 0. This CDR3 region has 14 residues. The CDR3 reads CATSDGQANEKLFF. CDR3 in DNA: TGTGCCACCAGTGATGGACAGGCTAATGAAAAACTGTTTTTT.

CDR3 sequence: CASSLGRVQFF. The CDR3 bases are TGTGCCAGCAGCTTGGGCCGGGTGCAGTTCTTC. The chain uses TRBV5-6 and TRBJ2-1, with D hard to call. The CDR3 runs 11 residues. Germline V gene data show CDR1 as SGHDT and CDR2 as YYEEEE. With 0 bases removed from V and 12 bases from J, the gap between germline ends came to 7 bases.

This clone was picked up one time. The chain employs TRBV29-1 and TRBJ2-3; D might be TRBD1 (6 bases). The CDR3 spans 14 residues. Trimming stripped 5 bases from V and 0 bases from J, with 12 bases between. Germline V CDR1 and CDR2: SQVTM, ANQGSEA. Here the CDR3 reads CSVRGGQSTDTQYF. The CDR3 coding sequence is TGCAGCGTTCGAGGGGGACAAAGCACAGATACGCAGTATTTT.

V gene TRBV5-1 combines with J gene TRBJ1-2, with 7 bases identical to TRBD1. The CDR3 length is 16 residues. The V gene's germline CDR1 is SGHRS and CDR2 YFSETQ. With 3 bases clipped from V and 0 bases from J, the junction kept 8 bases outside the gene matches. The CDR3 DNA reads as TGCGCCAGCAGCTCAAAGACAGGGACCTCTAACTATGGCTACACCTTC. Translating it yields CASSSKTGTSNYGYTF.

V is TRBV12-3 or TRBV12-4 and J is TRBJ1-5; no clear D gene. The germline V and J ends were trimmed by 6 bases and 12 bases, with 18 bases remaining between them. CDR3 size: 13 residues. Here the CDR3 reads CASRAEGGSRQHF. The CDR3 bases are TGTGCCAGCAGGGCGGAGGGAGGCAGCCGCCAGCATTTT.

The rearrangement uses TRBV2 and TRBJ1-4; D gene uncertain. This CDR3 is 14 amino acids long. Trimming pared 4 bases from V and 0 bases from J, leaving 6 bases between. Per germline, CDR1 SNHLY and CDR2 FYNNEI. CDR3 sequence: CASSVRATNEKLFF. CDR3 coding DNA: TGTGCCAGCAGTGTACGGGCAACTAATGAAAAACTGTTTTTT.

This chain joins TRBV11-2 and TRBJ2-7; no clear D. Deletions cut 2 bases from V and 4 bases from J, with 9 bases between. The CDR3 loop spans 13 amino acids. CDR1 SGHAT and CDR2 FQNNGV come from the germline V gene. CDR3 coding DNA: TGTGCCAGCAGCTTACTGGAGAAGTACGAGCAGTACGTC. Its protein product is CASSLLEKYEQYV.

V and J are TRBV6-5 and TRBJ2-1; D is uncertain. The CDR3 is made up of 11 amino acids. V lost 6 bases and J 5 bases, leaving 5 bases between the germline ends. Germline V lookup: CDR1 MNHEY, CDR2 SVGAGI. CDR3 protein: CASSRDNEQFF. The DNA of the CDR3 is TGTGCCAGCAGCCGGGACAATGAGCAGTTCTTC.

The chain carries TRBV5-6 and TRBJ1-1; TRBD1 might be the D (5 bases). There are 15 residues in the CDR3. Germline V gene lookup returns CDR1 SGHDT and CDR2 YYEEEE. Trimming took off 2 bases at V and 0 bases at J, with 11 bases between the two ends. CDR3 DNA sequence: TGTGCCAGCAGCTTACGGGGGATCATGAACACTGAAGCTTTCTTT. Translated: CASSLRGIMNTEAFF. The full variable domain, with the rest looked up from reference TRBV5-6 and TRBJ1-1, is DAGVTQSPTHLIKTRGQQVTLRCSPKSGHDTVSWYQQALGQGPQFIFQYYEEEERQRGNFPDRFSGHQFPNYSSELNVNALLLGDSALYLCASSLRGIMNTEAFFGQGTRLTVV.

The rearrangement links TRBV5-1 to TRBJ1-3; D call uncertain. V lost 4 bases and J lost 0, with 8 bases in between. Germline values: CDR1 SGHRS, CDR2 YFSETQ. The CDR3 is 14 amino acids. CDR3: CASSASSSGNTIYF. For the CDR3, the DNA is TGCGCCAGCAGCGCATCCAGCTCTGGAAACACCATATATTTT.

The V and J genes are TRBV19 and TRBJ2-6, with D perhaps TRBD1 (6 bases). V gave up 3 bases and J gave up 4 bases, with 19 bases separating them. This CDR3 is 18 amino acids long. Germline values: CDR1 LNHDA, CDR2 SQIVND (reference sequence). CDR3 amino acids: CASSMDRGAIWGANVLTF. In nucleotides, the CDR3 is TGTGCCAGTAGTATGGACAGAGGAGCCATATGGGGGGCCAACGTCCTGACTTTC. The full variable domain, rest sourced from reference TRBV19 and TRBJ2-6, is DGGITQSPKYLFRKEGQNVTLSCEQNLNHDAMYWYRQDPGQGLRLIYYSQIVNDFQKGDIAEGYSVSREKKESFPLTVTSAQKNPTAFYLCASSMDRGAIWGANVLTFGAGSRLTVL.

The V call is TRBV4-3, the J call TRBJ1-2, with 8 bases fitting TRBD1. CDR1 is LGHNA and CDR2 is YSLEER in the germline V gene. The CDR3 is 17 amino acids. The ends lost 0 bases at V and 3 bases at J; junction bases unmatched: 9. The CDR3 DNA reads TGCGCCAGCAGCCAAGATTCGAGGGACAGGTTCTACTATGGCTACACCTTC. This sequence encodes CASSQDSRDRFYYGYTF.

The rearrangement uses TRBV7-9 and TRBJ1-5; TRBD1 matches 7 bases. Germline CDR1 is SEHNR and CDR2 is FQNEAQ (reference sequence). Germline trimming cut 4 bases from V and 5 bases from J; bases unmatched to any gene: 2. The CDR3 runs to 13 residues. The CDR3, as DNA: TGTGCCAGCAGCTCAACAGGGGATCAGCCCCAGCATTTT. Protein sequence: CASSSTGDQPQHF. The whole variable domain, filled in from reference TRBV7-9 and TRBJ1-5, reads DTGVSQNPRHKITKRGQNVTFRCDPISEHNRLYWYRQTLGQGPEFLTYFQNEAQLEKSRLLSDRFSAERPKGSFSTLEIQRTEQGDSAMYLCASSSTGDQPQHFGDGTRLSIL.